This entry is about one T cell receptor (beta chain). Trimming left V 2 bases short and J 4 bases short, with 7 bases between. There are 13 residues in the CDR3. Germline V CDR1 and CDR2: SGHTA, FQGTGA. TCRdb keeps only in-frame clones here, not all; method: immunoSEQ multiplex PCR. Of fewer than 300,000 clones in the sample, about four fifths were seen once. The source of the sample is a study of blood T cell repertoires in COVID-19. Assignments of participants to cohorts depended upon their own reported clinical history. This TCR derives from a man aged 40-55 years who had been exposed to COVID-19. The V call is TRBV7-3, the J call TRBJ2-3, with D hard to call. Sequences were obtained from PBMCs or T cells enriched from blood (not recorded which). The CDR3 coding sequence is TGTGCCAGCAGCTTATTAGGAGCAGATACGCAGTATTTT. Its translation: CASSLLGADTQYF.